This TCR beta chain came from a study of OX40 agonist ivuxolimab in advanced cancers. Turning to the overall study: The costimulatory receptor OX40 (CD134) was targeted by ivuxolimab, a fully human IgG2 agonistic monoclonal antibody. Intravenous ivuxolimab was administered to patients every 2 weeks at six dose levels: 0.01, 0.1, 0.3, 1.5, 3 and 10 mg/kg. The paper reports the monotherapy dose-escalation portion (N = 52 patients) of the phase I ivuxolimab trial. The purpose of peripheral TCRbeta sequencing was to test whether ivuxolimab changed TCR sequence diversity and led to clonal T-cell expansion. Three dose-escalation patients achieved partial responses, one with hepatocellular carcinoma and two with cutaneous melanoma. Patients were allowed to have had prior anti-PD-1, anti-PD-L1 or anti-CTLA-4 therapy, and 40% of the dose-escalation patients had previously received checkpoint inhibitors. In the dose-escalation cohort, 75% to 90% of patients were male, and the mean age was 60 years with a range of 23 to 79. Of the approximately 50 patients in dose escalation, about 20 had hepatocellular carcinoma, approximately 15 had melanoma, 9 had renal cell carcinoma and 9 had head and neck cancer.

Patients with a history of autoimmune disease or receiving systemic immunosuppression were excluded from the trial. Peripheral blood for TCR sequencing was collected from all dose cohorts at baseline, on cycle 4 day 1, and on cycle 7 day 1. Samples came from an open-label, multicenter, first-in-human phase I dose-escalation trial of ivuxolimab. Adults with locally advanced or metastatic melanoma, renal cell, hepatocellular, or head and neck squamous cell carcinoma were enrolled in the trial. Before TCR sequencing, CD4+ T cells and CD8+ T cells were sorted from peripheral blood as separate populations. This clone was observed a few times. Its antigen is not yet known. Base qualities are not at hand, and no much larger clone is one base apart. Findings and caveats that apply to the study as a whole: The antigen specificity of the peripheral T cells that underwent clonal expansion was not determined. After ivuxolimab, more expanded clones were found on average in CD8+ T cells than in CD4+ T cells. At doses of 0.1 to 3.0 mg/kg, clonal expansion of both CD4+ and CD8+ blood T cells was observed from baseline to week 6. Low levels of normalized T-cell clonal expansion were also seen in some patients who did not respond. In the 0.1-3.0 mg/kg groups, partial responders had among the lowest normalized peripheral clonal expansion, particularly in CD8+ T cells.

Counted from cysteine to phenylalanine, this CDR3 has 14 amino acids. Of the read, only the CDR3 DNA is kept; its 42 bases are in frame from base 1. The germline V gene (reference sequence) specifies LNHDA as CDR1 and SQIVND as CDR2. Deletion took 4 bases off V and 5 bases off J, with a span of 14 bases between the germline ends. To sequence the TCRbeta CDR3 region, genomic DNA was isolated from the sorted cells. TCRbeta CDR3 regions were sequenced using the immunoSEQ Assay. Entries here come from immuneACCESS through TCRdb and include only in-frame sequences with V and J called. Some clones fail to appear in such tables; in the studies checked, an unresolved V gene covers under half of the shortfall, and the cause of the remainder is unknown. The sample table contains about 36,000 clones; only one count was recorded for 78% of them. Jointly, the top ten make up over 10% of the sample.

This sample comprised CD4+ or CD8+ T cells sorted from blood, obtained in a trial of the OX40 agonist ivuxolimab. Rearrangement joined TRBV19 to TRBJ2-5, with a weak D call of TRBD1 (6 bases match). This TCR was sampled from an adult with an advanced solid tumor such as melanoma, head and neck, liver or kidney cancer. The CDR3 sequence is CASSTYRDGETQYF. The nucleotide sequence is given as TGTGCCAGTAGTACCTACAGGGACGGGGAGACCCAGTACTTC.